Each of the 14 T cell receptor beta chains below was sequenced from the same sample in a study of cytomegalovirus exposure and HLA in healthy donors. The PCR had 60 Vbeta and 13 Jbeta primers. Sequencing used immunoSEQ multiplex PCR; TCRdb keeps in-frame clones, though not all of them. The sample records 130,000 to 150,000 clones, around 80% being singletons. Sequencing input: PBMCs. The receptors originated from a man between 40 and 49 years old in good health and CMV-seronegative.

This rearrangement joins TRBV4-2 to TRBJ2-3; TRBD2 aligns across 13 bases. V lost 2 bases to trimming and J lost 2 bases; unmatched junction nucleotides: 1. The CDR3 is 16 amino acids. Per germline, CDR1 LGHNA and CDR2 YNFKEQ. The CDR3 region is CASSQTSGGATDTQYF. CDR3 coding DNA: TGTGCCAGCAGCCAAACTAGCGGGGGGGCCACAGATACGCAGTATTTT.

The chain combines TRBV6-1 with TRBJ1-4; D not resolved. There are 11 residues in the CDR3. The germline CDR1 and CDR2 sequences are MNHNS and SASEGT. Between the trimmed V and J ends, which lost 7 bases and 8 bases, there was a span of 8 bases. CDR3 nucleotide sequence: TGTGCCAGCACGGCGGGGGAAAAACTGTTTTTT. This codes for CASTAGEKLFF.

As DNA, the CDR3 is TGTGCCAGCAGCTTAGCGCAGGCTGCGGGTGAAAAACTGTTTTTT. It encodes CASSLAQAAGEKLFF. This rearrangement joins TRBV7-8 to TRBJ1-4; D is undetermined. Germline loops: CDR1 SGHVS, CDR2 FQNEAQ. V was pared by 0 bases and J by 7 bases, with 12 bases between. The CDR3 spans 15 residues.

The chain employs TRBV11-2 and TRBJ2-1; D is ambiguous. Between the trimmed V and J ends, which lost 5 bases and 10 bases, there was a span of 15 bases. The CDR3 is 13 amino acids. The germline V gene encodes CDR1 SGHAT and CDR2 FQNNGV. The CDR3 region is CASSPTVEGEQFF. CDR3 DNA sequence: TGTGCCAGCAGCCCAACAGTAGAAGGCGAGCAGTTCTTC. The whole variable domain, filled in from reference TRBV11-2 and TRBJ2-1, reads EAGVAQSPRYKIIEKRQSVAFWCNPISGHATLYWYQQILGQGPKLLIQFQNNGVVDDSQLPKDRFSAERLKGVDSTLKIQPAKLEDSAVYLCASSPTVEGEQFFGPGTRLTVL.

This chain uses TRBV5-1 with TRBJ1-2, with a tentative D call TRBD1 (6 bases). Germline loops: CDR1 SGHRS, CDR2 YFSETQ. The V end was cut by 4 bases, the J end by 2 bases, with 18 bases between. CDR3 length equals 16 residues. CDR3 region: CASSGRTATQNYGYTF. CDR3 nucleotides: TGCGCCAGCAGCGGGCGGACAGCGACCCAAAACTATGGCTACACCTTC.

V gene TRBV9 combines with J gene TRBJ2-5; perhaps TRBD1 as D (6 bases). The CDR3 is made up of 15 amino acids. CDR1 and CDR2 from the germline V gene are SGDLS and YYNGEE. V was shortened by 2 bases and J by 4 bases, with 15 bases between the two germline ends. The CDR3 is CASSVRGSDGETQYF. The DNA for the CDR3 is TGTGCCAGCAGCGTGAGGGGGAGTGATGGAGAGACCCAGTACTTC.

This clone has a count of ten or more. The chain links TRBV27 to TRBJ1-5; the D gene is possibly TRBD1 (6 bases). The CDR3 consists of 14 residues. In germline, CDR1 is MNHEY, CDR2 SMNVEV (reference sequence). V lost 6 bases, J lost 4 bases, and 13 bases lay in between. CDR3 sequence reads: CASRTGSVNQPQHF. The CDR3, as DNA: TGTGCCAGCAGAACAGGGTCGGTAAATCAGCCCCAGCATTTT.

The gene calls are TRBV10-2 and TRBJ2-5; 9 bases line up with TRBD2. The DNA end lines up better with TRBJ2-7; the J call may be wrong. The CDR3 runs to 16 residues. Looked up from germline, CDR1 is WSHSY and CDR2 is SAAADI. CDR3 bases: TGCGCCAGCAGTGACGTAGGCGGGGGGGCCTCCTACGAGCAGTACTTC. It codes for CASSDVGGGASYEQYF.

The sample holds a few counts of this clone. The chain links TRBV7-9 to TRBJ2-1, with a possible D match to TRBD2 (5 bases). Per germline, CDR1 SEHNR and CDR2 FQNEAQ (reference sequence). This CDR3 contains 15 residues. The germline V and J ends were trimmed by 8 bases and 2 bases, with 16 bases remaining between them. The CDR3 reads CASLLLSATYNEQFF. The CDR3 DNA sequence: TGTGCCAGCCTTCTTCTTAGCGCCACCTACAATGAGCAGTTCTTC.

This sequence joins TRBV7-2 and TRBJ1-3, with a possible D match to TRBD1 (6 bases). Germline V CDR1 and CDR2: SGHTA, FQGNSA. Trimming removed 1 base from V and 0 bases from J, with 13 bases in between. CDR3 size: 17 residues. The CDR3 here is CASSLGGPGGSGNTIYF. CDR3 coding DNA: TGTGCCAGCAGCTTAGGGGGGCCAGGAGGCTCTGGAAACACCATATATTTT.

The J gene is TRBJ2-2, the V gene TRBV9, with TRBD2 matching 7 bases. CDR3 length: 16 amino acids. The V gene end was trimmed by 2 bases and the J gene end by 6 bases; junction bases not matched to a gene: 10. Germline V gene lookup returns CDR1 SGDLS and CDR2 YYNGEE. CDR3 protein: CASSVGSSGVSGELFF. The CDR3 coding sequence is TGTGCCAGCAGCGTGGGATCCAGCGGGGTCTCCGGGGAGCTGTTTTTT.

This clone was detected ten times or more. The rearrangement uses TRBV10-1 and TRBJ1-4, with D maybe TRBD1 (5 bases). This CDR3 comprises 18 residues. Germline V gene sequence: CDR1 WNHNN, CDR2 SYGVQD (reference sequence). V was clipped by 2 bases and J by 0 bases, with 16 bases between them. The CDR3, as DNA: TGCGCCAGCAGTGAGGCGGGACCAATTAACGCAACTAATGAAAAACTGTTTTTT. Translating gives CASSEAGPINATNEKLFF.

The V call is TRBV19, the J call TRBJ2-5; maybe TRBD1 (5 bases). V was pared by 1 base and J by 5 bases, with 14 bases between. CDR1 is LNHDA and CDR2 is SQIVND in the germline V gene (reference sequence). CDR3 length: 15 residues. CDR3 sequence: CASSIVGAIEETQYF. CDR3 DNA sequence: TGTGCCAGTAGTATAGTAGGGGCGATTGAGGAGACCCAGTACTTC. Full variable domain (missing parts from reference TRBV19 and TRBJ2-5): DGGITQSPKYLFRKEGQNVTLSCEQNLNHDAMYWYRQDPGQGLRLIYYSQIVNDFQKGDIAEGYSVSREKKESFPLTVTSAQKNPTAFYLCASSIVGAIEETQYFGPGTRLLVL.

The chain combines TRBV7-8 with TRBJ2-3, with D perhaps matching TRBD1 (6 bases). CDR3 length: 14 amino acids. CDR1 SGHVS and CDR2 FQNEAQ come from the germline V gene. With 5 bases removed from V and 5 bases from J, the gap between germline ends came to 14 bases. In nucleotides, the CDR3 is TGTGCCAGCAGCCCACTAGGGGGATTAGATACGCAGTATTTT. Translation gives CASSPLGGLDTQYF.